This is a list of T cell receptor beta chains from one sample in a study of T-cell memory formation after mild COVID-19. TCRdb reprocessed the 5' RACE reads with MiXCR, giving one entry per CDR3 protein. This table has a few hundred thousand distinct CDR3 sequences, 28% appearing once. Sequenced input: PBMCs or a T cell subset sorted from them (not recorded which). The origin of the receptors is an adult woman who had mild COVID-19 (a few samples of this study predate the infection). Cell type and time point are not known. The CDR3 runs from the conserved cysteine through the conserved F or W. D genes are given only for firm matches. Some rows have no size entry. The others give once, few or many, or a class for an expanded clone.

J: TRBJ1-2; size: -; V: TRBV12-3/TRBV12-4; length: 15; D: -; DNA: TGTGCCAGCAGTTTCGTGGCGGGGTCGGGCTATGGCTACACCTTC; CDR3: CASSFVAGSGYGYTF
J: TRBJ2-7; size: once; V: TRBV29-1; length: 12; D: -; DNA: TGCAGCGTTGAAAGAGGGTCCGGCGAGCAGTACTTC; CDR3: CSVERGSGEQYF
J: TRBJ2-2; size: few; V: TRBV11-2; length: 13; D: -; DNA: TGTGCCAGCAGCCCGCTTAGGGTCGGGGAGCTGTTTTTT; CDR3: CASSPLRVGELFF
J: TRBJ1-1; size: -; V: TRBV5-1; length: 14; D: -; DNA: TGCGCCAGCAGCGTACAGGTATTCAACGCTGAAGCTTTCTTT; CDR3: CASSVQVFNAEAFF
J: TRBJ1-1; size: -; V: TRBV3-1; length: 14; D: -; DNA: TGTGCCAGCAGCCAAGATGGGCGGGTCACTGAAGCTTTCTTT; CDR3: CASSQDGRVTEAFF
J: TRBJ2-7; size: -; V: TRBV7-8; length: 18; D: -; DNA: TGTGCCAGCAGCTTAGCGCGGGGTGATCGTCTCTCCGGCTACGAGCAGTACTTC; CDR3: CASSLARGDRLSGYEQYF
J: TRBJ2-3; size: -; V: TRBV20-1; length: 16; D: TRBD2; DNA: TGCAGTGTTCGGACTAGCGGGAGGCATGGCACAGATACGCAGTATTTT; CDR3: CSVRTSGRHGTDTQYF
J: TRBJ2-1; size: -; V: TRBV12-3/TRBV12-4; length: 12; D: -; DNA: TGTGCCAGCAATGGGCAGGGGGGGCCGCAGTTCTTC; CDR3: CASNGQGGPQFF
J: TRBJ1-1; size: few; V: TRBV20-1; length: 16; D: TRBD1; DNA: TGCAGTGCTAGAACGCGGGACAGGGGGCGTCGCGCTGAAGCTTTCTTT; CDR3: CSARTRDRGRRAEAFF
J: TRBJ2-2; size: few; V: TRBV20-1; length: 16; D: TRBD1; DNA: TGCAGTGCTAGAGATTTCGGCAGGGGGCGCACCGGGGAGCTGTTTTTT; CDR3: CSARDFGRGRTGELFF
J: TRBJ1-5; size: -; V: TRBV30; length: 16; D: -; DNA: TGTGCCTGGAGTGTACGGGGGGAAGGGAGCAATCAGCCCCAGCATTTT; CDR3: CAWSVRGEGSNQPQHF
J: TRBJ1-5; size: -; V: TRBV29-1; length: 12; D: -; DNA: TGCAGCGGGTCCCCAGACCCACAGCCCCAGCATTTT; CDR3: CSGSPDPQPQHF
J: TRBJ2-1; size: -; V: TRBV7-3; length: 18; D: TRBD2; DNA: TGTGCCAGCAGCTTGGCGGGGGGCTCACCCTACTCCTACAATGAGCAGTTCTTC; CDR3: CASSLAGGSPYSYNEQFF
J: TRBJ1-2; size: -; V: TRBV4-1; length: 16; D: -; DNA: TGCGCCAGCAGCCAGGCGATACAGCCGACTAACTATGGCTACACCTTC; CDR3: CASSQAIQPTNYGYTF
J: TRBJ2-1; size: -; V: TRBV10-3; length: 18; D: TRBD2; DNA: TGTGCCATCAGCTCCGGGACTAGCGGGAGCATGTCCTACAATGAGCAGTTCTTC; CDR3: CAISSGTSGSMSYNEQFF
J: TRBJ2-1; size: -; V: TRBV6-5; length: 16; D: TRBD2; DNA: TGTGCCAGCAGTTCTAGGACTAGCGGGAATCGGAATGAGCAGTTCTTC; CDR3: CASSSRTSGNRNEQFF
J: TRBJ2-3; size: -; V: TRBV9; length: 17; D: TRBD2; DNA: TGTGCCAGCAGCGGGCCGGGAGGCAGCTTCTTTGGAGATACGCAGTATTTT; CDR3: CASSGPGGSFFGDTQYF
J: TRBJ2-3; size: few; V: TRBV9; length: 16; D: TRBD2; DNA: TGTGCCAGCAGCGTGGGGACTAGCGGGGGCACAGATACGCAGTATTTT; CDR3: CASSVGTSGGTDTQYF
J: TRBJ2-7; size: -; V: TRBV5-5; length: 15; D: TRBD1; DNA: TGTGCCAGCAGCTACCGACAGGGTGGCAGCTACGAGCAGTACTTC; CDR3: CASSYRQGGSYEQYF
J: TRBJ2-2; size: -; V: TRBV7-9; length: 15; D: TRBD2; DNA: TGTGCCAGCAGTCAACTAGCGGGAGCTACCGGGGAGCTGTTTTTT; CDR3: CASSQLAGATGELFF
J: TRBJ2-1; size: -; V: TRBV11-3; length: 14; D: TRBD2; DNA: TGTGCCAGCAGCCCGGGGGGGTTTGCAAATGAGCAGTTCTTC; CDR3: CASSPGGFANEQFF
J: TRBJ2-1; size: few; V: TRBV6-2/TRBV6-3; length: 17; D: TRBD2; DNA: TGTGCCAGCAGTAAAACGCTAGCGGGAGGGCCCAGGGATGAGCAGTTCTTC; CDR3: CASSKTLAGGPRDEQFF
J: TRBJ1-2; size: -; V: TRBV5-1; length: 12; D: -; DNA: TGCGCCAGCAGCCCGGAAGACGGCAGTAGCACCTTC; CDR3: CASSPEDGSSTF
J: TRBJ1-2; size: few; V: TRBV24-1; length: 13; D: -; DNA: TGTGCCACCAGTTCCGAGGAGTTCTATGGCTACACCTTC; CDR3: CATSSEEFYGYTF
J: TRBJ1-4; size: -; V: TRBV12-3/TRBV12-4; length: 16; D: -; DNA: TGTGCCAGCAGTCTCGGACAGACCAATTCTAATGAAAAACTGTTTTTT; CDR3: CASSLGQTNSNEKLFF
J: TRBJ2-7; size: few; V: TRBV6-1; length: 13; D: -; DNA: TGTGCCAGCAGTGAGTTGGCTACCTACGAGCAGTACTTC; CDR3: CASSELATYEQYF
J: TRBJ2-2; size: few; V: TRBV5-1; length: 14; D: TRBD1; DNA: TGCGCCAGCAGCCACGGACAGGGTGGCGGGGAGCTGTTTTTT; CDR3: CASSHGQGGGELFF
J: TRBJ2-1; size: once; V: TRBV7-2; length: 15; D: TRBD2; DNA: TGTGCCAGCGGGCCCCGGGGGGGATCCTACAATGAGCAGTTCTTC; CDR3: CASGPRGGSYNEQFF
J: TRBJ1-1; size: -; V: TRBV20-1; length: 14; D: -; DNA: TGCAGTGCTAGAAAGGACAGCGTGAACACTGAAGCTTTCTTT; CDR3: CSARKDSVNTEAFF